This TCR beta chain was retrieved from a study of breast tumors, draining lymph nodes, adjacent tissues. Notes on this clonotype: The antigen is unknown. One end of the junction does not line up with germline, which may come from a read error.

Overall study findings and caveats: Compared with lymph nodes, tumors were less diverse; compared with nontumor tissue, more.

Germline CDR1 is MNHNS and CDR2 is SASEGT. The CDR3 sequence is 13 residues long. MiXCR, applied by TCRdb to the multiplex PCR reads, yields one record per CDR3 protein. The sample carries approximately 37,000 distinct CDR3 sequences, roughly 36% recorded once. The gene calls are TRBV6-1 and TRBJ1-5, with TRBD1 matching 9 bases. This receptor was obtained from a female donor with breast cancer. Some clones in this sample may be carry-over from other donors' samples. The sequenced sample consisted of breast tumor tissue. The CDR3, as DNA: TGTGCCGGCAGCGACAGGGGGAATCAGCCCCAGCATTTT. Protein sequence: CAGSDRGNQPQHF.